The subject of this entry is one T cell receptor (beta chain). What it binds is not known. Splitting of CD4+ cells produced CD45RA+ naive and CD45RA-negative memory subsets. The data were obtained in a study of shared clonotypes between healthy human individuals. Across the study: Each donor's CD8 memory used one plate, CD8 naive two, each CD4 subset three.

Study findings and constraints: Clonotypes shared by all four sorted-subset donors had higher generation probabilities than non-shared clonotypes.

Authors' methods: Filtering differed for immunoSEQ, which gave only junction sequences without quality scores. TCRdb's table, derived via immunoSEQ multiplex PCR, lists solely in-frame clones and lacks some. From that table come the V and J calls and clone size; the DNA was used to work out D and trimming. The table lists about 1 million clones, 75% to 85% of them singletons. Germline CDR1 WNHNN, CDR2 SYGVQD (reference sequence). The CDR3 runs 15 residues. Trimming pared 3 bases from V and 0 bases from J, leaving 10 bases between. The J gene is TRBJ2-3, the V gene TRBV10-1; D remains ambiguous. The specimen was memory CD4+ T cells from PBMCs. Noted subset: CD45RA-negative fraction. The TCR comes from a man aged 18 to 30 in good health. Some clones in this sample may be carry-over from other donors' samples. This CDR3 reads CASSDQPTSTDTQYF. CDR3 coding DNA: TGCGCCAGCAGTGATCAACCTACAAGCACAGATACGCAGTATTTT.